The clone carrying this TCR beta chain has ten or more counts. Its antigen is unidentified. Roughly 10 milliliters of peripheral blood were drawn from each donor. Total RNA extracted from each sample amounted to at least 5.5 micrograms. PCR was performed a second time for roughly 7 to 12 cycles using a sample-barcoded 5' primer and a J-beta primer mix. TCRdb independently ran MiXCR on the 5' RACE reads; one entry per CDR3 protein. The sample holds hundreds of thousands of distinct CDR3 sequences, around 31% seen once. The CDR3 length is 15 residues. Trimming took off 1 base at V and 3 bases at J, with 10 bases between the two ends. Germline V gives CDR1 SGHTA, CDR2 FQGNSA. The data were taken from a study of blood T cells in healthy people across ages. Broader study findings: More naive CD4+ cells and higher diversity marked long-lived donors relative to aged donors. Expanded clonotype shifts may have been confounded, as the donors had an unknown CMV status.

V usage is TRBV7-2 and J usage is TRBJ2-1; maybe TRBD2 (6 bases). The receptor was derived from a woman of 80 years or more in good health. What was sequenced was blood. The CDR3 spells CASSLDATSYNEQFF. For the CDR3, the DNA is TGTGCCAGCAGCTTAGATGCGACTAGCTACAATGAGCAGTTCTTC. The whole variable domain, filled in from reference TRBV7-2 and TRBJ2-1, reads GAGVSQSPSNKVTEKGKDVELRCDPISGHTALYWYRQSLGQGLEFLIYFQGNSAPDKSGLPSDRFSAERTGGSVSTLTIQRTQQEDSAVYLCASSLDATSYNEQFFGPGTRLTVL.